This T cell receptor beta chain is drawn from a study of blood T cell repertoires in COVID-19. In the study's own analysis: Nucleated cell number was recorded as an estimate derived from reference gene primer amplification. Generated by immunoSEQ multiplex PCR, the TCRdb table keeps only in-frame clones and is missing some. The V and J calls and clone size are taken from that table; D and trimming were inferred from the DNA. The table shows about 34,000 clones, with about 91% occurring only once. The CDR3 consists of 15 residues. Trimming cost V 7 bases and J 8 bases; bases outside gene matches: 13. Germline loops: CDR1 WSHSY, CDR2 SAAADI.

Sequencing was performed on peripheral blood. V is TRBV10-2 and J is TRBJ2-2, with 7 bases matching TRBD1. The sequence derives from an elderly woman with acute or convalescent COVID-19. This CDR3 is CASKHDRDGSGELFF. CDR3 coding DNA: TGCGCCAGCAAACACGACAGGGATGGATCTGGGGAGCTGTTTTTT.